The 16 T cell receptor beta chains below come from one sample, sequenced in a study of T cell repertoires in cytomegalovirus infection. Their antigens are not known. TCRdb passed the reads through MiXCR, listing each CDR3 protein once. The table has about 130,000 distinct CDR3 sequences, approximately 30% seen once; the top ten hold 58%. Sample: CD8+ T cells from cultured PBMCs, taken from culture after CMV antigen stimulation. The receptors stem from a human donor in good health (CMV status not recorded). Some clones in this sample may be carry-over from other donors' samples.

This clonotype was observed a few times. The CDR3 region is CASSQSTGVEQYF. Here the CDR3 DNA reads TGCGCCAGCAGCCAATCCACAGGGGTTGAGCAGTACTTC. This chain joins TRBV4-1 and TRBJ2-7; TRBD1 agrees at 7 bases. J was trimmed by 7 bases and V by 2 bases; bases with no gene match: 5. This CDR3 comprises 13 residues. Germline V gene lookup returns CDR1 MGHRA and CDR2 YSYEKL.

V gene TRBV7-9 combines with J gene TRBJ1-1, with D possibly being TRBD1 (5 bases). Germline V gives CDR1 SEHNR, CDR2 FQNEAQ (reference sequence). Trimming removed 2 bases at V and 10 bases at J, with 11 bases between. The CDR3 contains 12 residues. This CDR3 reads CASSLFAGRAFF. The CDR3 region has the DNA TGTGCCAGCAGCTTATTTGCAGGGCGAGCTTTCTTT.

This clonotype occurred a few times. The gene calls are TRBV4-1 and TRBJ1-1, with D possibly being TRBD1 (5 bases). The V end lost 10 bases, the J end lost 1 base, and 22 bases lay between the germline ends. Germline V gene lookup returns CDR1 MGHRA and CDR2 YSYEKL. There are 16 residues in the CDR3. The chain's CDR3 is CATSGQMSGGNTEAFF. DNA for the CDR3: TGCGCCACCTCGGGCCAAATGAGTGGGGGGAACACTGAAGCTTTCTTT.

In this sample, this clonotype turned up a few times. This CDR3 reads CASQRTAHSYNSPLHF. In nucleotides, the CDR3 is TGTGCCAGCCAGAGGACAGCCCACTCCTATAATTCACCCCTCCACTTT. The rearrangement joins TRBV6-6 to TRBJ1-6, with a tentative D call TRBD1 (6 bases). Germline loops: CDR1 MNHNY, CDR2 SVGAGI (reference sequence). There are 16 residues in the CDR3. The ends were cut back, 8 bases at V and 0 bases at J, with 14 bases in the middle.

This clonotype appeared a few times. The chain carries TRBV6-2 or TRBV6-3 and TRBJ2-2, with D uncertain. The CDR3 extends over 14 amino acids. Between the trimmed V and J ends, which lost 6 bases and 5 bases, there was a span of 13 bases. Looked up from germline, CDR1 is MNHEY and CDR2 is SVGEGT. CDR3 coding DNA: TGTGCCAGCAGACTCTCTACAGAAACCGGGGAGCTGTTTTTT. As protein: CASRLSTETGELFF.

For the CDR3, the DNA is TGTGCCAGCAGCTTAGAAGCGAGTGAGCAGTACTTC. This gives the protein CASSLEASEQYF. The genes are TRBV7-9 and TRBJ2-7; D not resolved. Germline CDR1 and CDR2: SEHNR and FQNEAQ (reference sequence). CDR3 length equals 12 residues. Between the trimmed V and J ends, which lost 1 base and 7 bases, there was a span of 8 bases.

This clonotype was seen many times. The V gene is TRBV27, the J gene TRBJ1-5; D might be TRBD1 (6 bases). The germline V gene encodes CDR1 MNHEY and CDR2 SMNVEV (reference sequence). The germline V and J ends were trimmed by 4 bases and 4 bases, with 14 bases remaining between them. This CDR3 contains 15 residues. The CDR3 DNA sequence: TGTGCCAGCAGTTCCCGGCGGGGGGCGAATCAGCCCCAGCATTTT. Protein product: CASSSRRGANQPQHF.

This chain joins TRBV7-9 and TRBJ2-5, with 8 bases identical to TRBD1. The V and J ends lost 5 bases and 5 bases, in that order; junction bases with no gene match: 13. The CDR3 is 16 amino acids. Germline lookup yields CDR1 SEHNR and CDR2 FQNEAQ (reference sequence). The CDR3 reads CASSEEIRGLRETQYF. The CDR3 DNA is TGTGCCAGCAGCGAAGAGATCAGGGGGCTGAGGGAGACCCAGTACTTC.

Many counts were recorded for this clonotype. V gene TRBV6-1 combines with J gene TRBJ1-1, with D possibly matching TRBD1 (5 bases). The CDR3 runs 14 residues. From germline, CDR1 is MNHNS and CDR2 SASEGT. Trimming shortened V by 3 bases and J by 2 bases, and 10 bases separated the two germline ends. Here the CDR3 DNA reads TGTGCCAGCAGTGACCCGACAGAAAACACTGAAGCTTTCTTT. Translating it yields CASSDPTENTEAFF.

This chain joins TRBV2 and TRBJ1-2; tentative D call: TRBD1 (5 bases). The CDR3 covers 13 residues. Germline V lookup: CDR1 SNHLY, CDR2 FYNNEI. Trimming cost V 4 bases and J 2 bases, with 8 bases left between them. The chain's CDR3 is CASSGDGNYGYTF. The CDR3 DNA reads TGTGCCAGCAGTGGGGACGGGAACTATGGCTACACCTTC.

The V and J genes are TRBV19 and TRBJ2-1; D unclear. V shed 3 bases and J shed 2 bases, with 17 bases lying between them. Germline V lookup: CDR1 LNHDA, CDR2 SQIVND (reference sequence). The CDR3 covers 17 residues. The CDR3 sequence: CASSMRLGYETYNEQFF. DNA for the CDR3: TGTGCCAGTAGTATGAGGCTTGGATATGAGACCTACAATGAGCAGTTCTTC.

This chain connects TRBV3-1 to TRBJ2-5; the match to TRBD1 covers 9 bases. CDR1 LGHDT and CDR2 YNNKEL come from the germline V gene (reference sequence). The CDR3 sequence is 16 residues long. Trimming at V came to 2 bases and at J to 4 bases, leaving 8 bases not matched to a gene. The CDR3 spells CASSQFTGTGLETQYF. CDR3 sequence (DNA): TGTGCCAGCAGCCAATTTACCGGGACAGGGTTAGAGACCCAGTACTTC.

In this sample, this clonotype turned up a few times. The V call is TRBV6-2 or TRBV6-3, the J call TRBJ1-2; D perhaps matches TRBD1 (5 bases). The germline V and J ends were trimmed by 7 bases and 2 bases, with 17 bases remaining between them. The CDR3 has 15 residues. CDR1 and CDR2 (germline): MNHEY, SVGEGT. The CDR3 DNA reads as TGTGCCAGCACCCCTCGGGGAGGGACGAACTATGGCTACACCTTC. Its protein product is CASTPRGGTNYGYTF.

This sequence joins TRBV19 and TRBJ1-5; unclear D gene. CDR1 is LNHDA and CDR2 is SQIVND in the germline V gene (reference sequence). Trimming took off 3 bases at V and 7 bases at J, with 13 bases between the two ends. The CDR3 is 14 residues long. The CDR3, as DNA: TGTGCCAGTAGTATGACGAGCTCCCGACAGCCCCAGCATTTT. Its protein product is CASSMTSSRQPQHF.

This clonotype was seen a few times. The chain joins TRBV7-2 to TRBJ1-2; D ambiguous. The CDR3 loop spans 16 amino acids. V dropped 0 bases and J dropped 0 bases, with 11 bases sitting between them. Per the germline V gene, CDR1 is SGHTA and CDR2 is FQGNSA. The CDR3 protein is CASSLAWSGPNYGYTF. The CDR3, as DNA: TGTGCCAGCAGCTTAGCCTGGTCAGGCCCTAACTATGGCTACACCTTC.

The J gene is TRBJ1-1, the V gene TRBV7-9, with D unclear. The CDR3 has 18 residues. V lost 4 bases and J 3 bases, leaving 24 bases between the germline ends. Germline V lookup: CDR1 SEHNR, CDR2 FQNEAQ (reference sequence). CDR3 coding DNA: TGTGCCAGCAGCTCCGGGTGGGCAGTTCTAAGGGCGGACACTGAAGCTTTCTTT. This codes for CASSSGWAVLRADTEAFF.